This T cell receptor beta chain appears in the sequencing data of a study of cytomegalovirus exposure and HLA in healthy donors. For the study at large: A subsequent analysis stated that the roughly 120 validation repertoires were run on the same platform as the 600 to 750 first-cohort repertoires. Study findings and constraints: Cytomegalovirus association was assigned to about 150 TCR beta chains.

This clone is a singleton in its sample. Its antigen is not known. The V gene's germline CDR1 is MNHEY and CDR2 SMNVEV (reference sequence). This CDR3 region has 14 residues. J gave up 6 bases and V 3 bases, and 6 bases lay outside the gene matches. The donors were members of the validation cohort comprising approximately 110 subjects, separate from the roughly 600-subject first cohort. Sequencing was performed with immunoSEQ multiplex PCR; in TCRdb, only in-frame clones are kept and a portion is missing. This table holds fewer than 200,000 clones, about 89% found once. This chain joins TRBV27 and TRBJ1-2; 8 bases align to TRBD1. What was sequenced was PBMCs. The TCR originated in a man aged 18 to 35 in good health and CMV-seropositive. In nucleotides, the CDR3 is TGTGCCAGCAGTTTGAACAGGGGGGGCCATGGCTACACCTTC. As protein: CASSLNRGGHGYTF.